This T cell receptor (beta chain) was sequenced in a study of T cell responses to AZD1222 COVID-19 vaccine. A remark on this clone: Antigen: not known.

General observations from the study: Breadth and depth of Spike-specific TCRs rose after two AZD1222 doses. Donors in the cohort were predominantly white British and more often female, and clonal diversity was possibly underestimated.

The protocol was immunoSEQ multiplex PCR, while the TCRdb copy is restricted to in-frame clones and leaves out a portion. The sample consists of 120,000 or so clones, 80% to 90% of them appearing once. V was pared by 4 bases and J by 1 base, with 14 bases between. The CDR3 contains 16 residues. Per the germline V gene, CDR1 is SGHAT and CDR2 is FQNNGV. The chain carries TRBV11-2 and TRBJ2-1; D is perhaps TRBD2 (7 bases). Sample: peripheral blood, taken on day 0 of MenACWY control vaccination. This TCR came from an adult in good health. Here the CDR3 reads CASSSGVGGSYNEQFF. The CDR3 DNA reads TGTGCCAGCAGCTCAGGGGTCGGGGGGTCCTACAATGAGCAGTTCTTC.